The following is a T cell receptor beta chain sequence with its context. Per sorted-subset replicate PCR, input was approximately 180 ng DNA, representing roughly 28,000 T cell genomes. Original handling: Junction-only sequences produced by ImmunoSEQ had no quality scores, so filtering differed. Here immunoSEQ multiplex PCR was the method, and the copy in TCRdb shows in-frame clones only, minus some. From that table come the V and J calls and clone size; the DNA was used to work out D and trimming. The table has around 2,000,000 clones, just under 95% seen once. This sample is drawn from a study of shared clonotypes between healthy human individuals. The V gene's germline CDR1 is ENHRY and CDR2 SYGVKD. Trimming removed 9 bases from V and 0 bases from J, with 24 bases in between. There are 17 residues in the CDR3. CD8 cells regarded as naive lacked CD45RO, were positively chosen for CCR7, and omitted terminally differentiated effector memory CD45RA+ cells.

Sequenced sample: naive CD8+ T cells sorted from blood. The V and J genes are TRBV10-3 and TRBJ2-7, with TRBD2 as a possible D gene (5 bases). The source is a man aged 18-30 years in good health. The CDR3 loop reads CAIASRGRPQSSYEQYF. The CDR3 region has the DNA TGTGCCATAGCGTCTCGGGGTAGGCCGCAAAGCTCCTACGAGCAGTACTTC.